The source of this TCR beta chain is a study of control samples from healthy donors and cancer patients. Measured with immunoSEQ multiplex PCR; TCRdb has only the in-frame clones, and not every one. In the table there are approximately 150,000 clones, roughly 90% of which are singletons. This clone was detected only once. The CDR3 runs 12 residues. The V and J ends lost 2 bases and 4 bases respectively, with 4 bases between them. In germline, CDR1 is SGHNT, CDR2 YYREEE (reference sequence). The sequenced sample consisted of blood. This TCR was sampled from a man aged 25-45 years in good health. The chain carries TRBV5-4 and TRBJ2-1, with no clear D. CDR3 residues: CASSFGYNEQFF. CDR3 in DNA: TGTGCCAGCAGCTTCGGGTACAATGAGCAGTTCTTC.